This is a list of T cell receptor beta chains from one sample in a study of OX40 agonist ivuxolimab in advanced cancers. Libraries were prepared by immunoSEQ multiplex PCR; TCRdb keeps only in-frame clonotypes and omits some of them. The repertoire holds nearly 45,000 clones, more than 80% seen once, with around 4% in the top ten. This sample comprised CD4+ or CD8+ T cells sorted from blood, obtained in a trial of the OX40 agonist ivuxolimab. These receptors came from an adult with an advanced solid tumor such as melanoma, head and neck, liver or kidney cancer. Each CDR3 is given with its conserved first and last residue. The D gene is left open where the match is weak. Size values are once, few and many counts, or a class for expanded clones, and some rows have none.

>NA|NA|TRBV6-6|TRBJ1-6
CASSYSTGGSPLHF
TGTGCCAGCAGTTACTCAACGGGCGGGTCACCCCTCCACTTT
>NA|TRBD2|TRBV9|TRBJ2-1
CASSVTSGSYNEQFF
TGTGCCAGCAGCGTAACTAGCGGGAGCTACAATGAGCAGTTCTTC
>NA|TRBD1|TRBV5-4|TRBJ2-5
CASSAGQGAQETQYF
TGTGCCAGCAGCGCCGGACAGGGAGCCCAAGAGACCCAGTACTTC
>once|TRBD1|TRBV5-6|TRBJ1-5
CASSLGGTGNQPQHF
TGTGCCAGCAGCTTGGGGGGGACAGGGAATCAGCCCCAGCATTTT
>few|NA|TRBV7-6|TRBJ2-2
CASRGGAANTGELFF
TGTGCCAGCAGGGGCGGGGCCGCGAACACCGGGGAGCTGTTTTTT
>once|TRBD1|TRBV6-5|TRBJ2-2
CASSSTGEAGELFF
TGTGCCAGCAGTTCCACAGGGGAAGCCGGGGAGCTGTTTTTT
>NA|NA|TRBV15|TRBJ2-3
CATSRNSIVTDTQYF
TGTGCCACCAGCAGAAACAGCATTGTCACAGATACGCAGTATTTT
>NA|NA|TRBV5-1|TRBJ1-4
CASSLASVRGKLFF
TGCGCCAGCAGCTTGGCCTCGGTCCGGGGTAAACTGTTTTTT
>NA|TRBD2|TRBV6-4|TRBJ2-1
CASSDELAPYNEQFF
TGTGCCAGCAGTGACGAACTAGCGCCTTACAATGAGCAGTTCTTC
>NA|NA|TRBV6-5|TRBJ2-7
CASSRGYEQYF
TGTGCCAGCAGCCGGGGTTACGAGCAGTACTTC
>NA|NA|TRBV7-2|TRBJ2-1
CASSLRPRGNPYNEQFF
TGTGCCAGCAGCTTACGTCCGAGGGGGAACCCCTACAATGAGCAGTTCTTC
>NA|NA|TRBV11-3|TRBJ1-3
CASSLGQGYGNTIYF
TGTGCCAGCAGCTTAGGACAAGGCTATGGAAACACCATATATTTT
>NA|TRBD1|TRBV30|TRBJ2-2
CAWSQGGRELFF
TGTGCCTGGAGTCAAGGGGGCCGGGAGCTGTTTTTT
>once|NA|TRBV10-3|TRBJ1-1
CAISGRNTEAFF
TGTGCCATCAGTGGGAGGAACACTGAAGCTTTCTTT
>NA|NA|TRBV18|TRBJ2-2
CASSQEVGTGELFF
TGTGCCAGCTCACAGGAGGTGGGCACCGGGGAGCTGTTTTTT
>NA|NA|TRBV5-6|TRBJ1-2
CASSVNYGYTF
TGTGCCAGCAGCGTGAACTATGGCTACACCTTC
>few|TRBD2|TRBV10-3|TRBJ2-7
CASSLTSGTSGYEQYF
TGTGCCAGCAGTCTAACTTCCGGGACTAGCGGCTACGAGCAGTACTTC
>NA|TRBD1|TRBV10-3|TRBJ2-5
CATRDSQETQYF
TGTGCCACTCGGGACAGCCAAGAGACCCAGTACTTC
>NA|NA|TRBV19|TRBJ1-3
CASSYGDRLSGNTIYF
TGTGCCAGTAGCTACGGGGATAGACTCTCTGGAAACACCATATATTTT
>few|NA|TRBV25-1|TRBJ2-5
CASANEAGETQYF
TGTGCCAGCGCAAACGAGGCTGGGGAGACCCAGTACTTC
>NA|NA|TRBV9|TRBJ1-2
CASSVGAAPSNYGYTF
TGTGCCAGCAGCGTAGGCGCAGCGCCGTCTAACTATGGCTACACCTTC
>NA|NA|TRBV6-5|TRBJ2-2
CASSWGLTGELFF
TGTGCCAGCAGTTGGGGCTTAACCGGGGAGCTGTTTTTT
>NA|NA|TRBV7-9|TRBJ2-2
CASSSTGPLLANTGELFF
TGTGCCAGCAGCTCAACGGGCCCTCTCCTTGCGAACACCGGGGAGCTGTTTTTT
>NA|TRBD1|TRBV5-6|TRBJ1-5
CASSVAGGSNQPQHF
TGTGCCAGCAGCGTAGCAGGGGGAAGCAATCAGCCCCAGCATTTT
>NA|NA|TRBV28|TRBJ1-1
CASSLLRLAFF
TGTGCCAGCAGTTTATTGCGCCTGGCTTTCTTT
>once|TRBD2|TRBV4-3|TRBJ2-7
CASSQDFASGRSYEQYF
TGCGCCAGCAGCCAAGATTTCGCAAGCGGGAGGTCCTACGAGCAGTACTTC
>NA|NA|TRBV19|TRBJ2-4
CASSNGGADKNIQYF
TGTGCCAGTAGTAATGGGGGCGCAGACAAAAACATTCAGTACTTC